The 10 T cell receptor beta chains reported below all come from one sample, sequenced in a study of sequential checkpoint blockade in melanoma. Assay: immunoSEQ multiplex PCR; the TCRdb copy retains only in-frame clones and omits some. Of about 32,000 clones in the sample, around 82% were seen once. Treatment of the sample: randomized to nivolumab then ipilimumab (arm A) or the reverse (arm B). Material: CD8+ T cells sorted from blood (inferred from file names), obtained from a patient given nivolumab and ipilimumab in sequence. These receptors all stem from a human donor with melanoma.

V usage is TRBV4-1 and J usage is TRBJ1-1, with 7 positions matching TRBD1. This CDR3 contains 17 residues. V lost 0 bases, J lost 0 bases, and 7 bases stayed unmatched. Germline values: CDR1 MGHRA, CDR2 YSYEKL. CDR3 region: CASSQEAGQAMNTEAFF. The CDR3 DNA reads TGCGCCAGCAGCCAAGAGGCCGGACAGGCTATGAACACTGAAGCTTTCTTT.

The chain couples TRBV7-9 to TRBJ2-7; 7 nucleotides align to TRBD1. The CDR3 runs 14 residues. With V trimmed by 4 bases and J by 2 bases, 5 bases remained unmatched. Looked up from germline, CDR1 is SEHNR and CDR2 is FQNEAQ (reference sequence). CDR3 protein: CASSSRDRTYEQYF. The CDR3 DNA sequence: TGTGCCAGCAGCTCCCGGGACAGAACCTACGAGCAGTACTTC.

This rearrangement joins TRBV19 to TRBJ2-5; D possibly corresponds to TRBD1 (6 bases). The DNA matches TRBJ2-7 better at its end, which makes the J call doubtful. Germline assignment: CDR1 LNHDA and CDR2 SQIVND (reference sequence). The CDR3 consists of 14 residues. CDR3 in amino acids: CASSRTAYSYEQYF. In nucleotides, the CDR3 is TGTGCCAGTAGTAGGACAGCGTACTCCTACGAGCAGTACTTC.

The rearrangement joins TRBV4-3 to TRBJ1-6; D might be TRBD1 (5 bases). The CDR3 spans 15 residues. V lost 0 bases, J lost 6 bases, and 9 bases lay in between. Per the germline V gene, CDR1 is LGHNA and CDR2 is YSLEER. This CDR3 is CASSQDWGSNSPLHF. The CDR3 DNA follows: TGCGCCAGCAGCCAAGATTGGGGCAGTAATTCACCCCTCCACTTT.

This clone has only a few counts. CDR3: CASSSLTGGTAYEQYF. DNA for the CDR3: TGTGCCAGCAGTTCGCTGACGGGCGGGACTGCCTACGAGCAGTACTTC. The chain links TRBV6-5 to TRBJ2-7; possible D gene TRBD2, 6 bases. V shed 4 bases and J shed 2 bases, with 18 bases lying between them. Per the germline V gene, CDR1 is MNHEY and CDR2 is SVGAGI. The CDR3 loop spans 16 amino acids.

The chain combines TRBV27 with TRBJ2-5; D unresolved. With the DNA end fitting TRBJ2-7 better, the J assignment may be wrong. Germline V lookup: CDR1 MNHEY, CDR2 SMNVEV (reference sequence). This CDR3 is built from 13 residues. As DNA, the CDR3 is TGTGCCAGCAGTTACCTACCCCCCTACGAGCAGTACTTC. It codes for CASSYLPPYEQYF.

CDR3 in amino acids: CASSGTGPGLAAYNEQFF. The CDR3 region has the DNA TGTGCCAGCAGTGGGACAGGTCCGGGACTAGCGGCCTACAATGAGCAGTTCTTC. The chain has TRBV2 and TRBJ2-1, with TRBD2 matching 11 bases. The CDR3 has 18 residues. Germline values: CDR1 SNHLY, CDR2 FYNNEI. Trimming cost V 4 bases and J 2 bases; bases outside gene matches: 10.

The chain joins TRBV6-6 to TRBJ1-4, with D perhaps TRBD1 (5 bases). V was clipped by 5 bases and J by 0 bases, with 7 bases between them. The CDR3 spans 14 residues. CDR1 and CDR2 (germline): MNHNY, SVGAGI (reference sequence). This CDR3 reads CASSATATNEKLFF. CDR3 bases: TGTGCCAGCAGTGCGACAGCAACTAATGAAAAACTGTTTTTT.

The V gene is TRBV27, the J gene TRBJ2-1, with 10 bases that match TRBD1. Per the germline V gene, CDR1 is MNHEY and CDR2 is SMNVEV (reference sequence). J was trimmed by 9 bases and V by 5 bases; bases with no gene match: 4. The CDR3 covers 13 residues. Here the CDR3 DNA reads TGTGCCAGCAGTCAGACAGGGGGCTTTGAGCAGTTCTTC. Its translation is CASSQTGGFEQFF.

The chain is built from TRBV9 and TRBJ1-3, with TRBD1 matching over 12 bases. Germline trimming cut 4 bases from V and 3 bases from J; bases unmatched to any gene: 5. Germline V CDR1 and CDR2: SGDLS, YYNGEE. This CDR3 contains 16 residues. The CDR3 region is CASSSRDRGLGNTIYF. The CDR3 DNA reads TGTGCCAGCAGCTCAAGGGACAGGGGGCTTGGAAACACCATATATTTT.